The 7 T cell receptor beta chains presented below share a single source sample, sequenced in a study of TIL therapy for anti-PD-1-resistant metastatic lung cancer. The immunoSEQ assay was v3. Using immunoSEQ multiplex PCR, the repertoire was profiled, and TCRdb retains in-frame clones only, with some absent. The sample records 50,000 to 65,000 clones, approximately 78% being singletons. The sample's time point: pre-treatment sample, taken before nivolumab and TIL therapy. This specimen consisted of blood, obtained at baseline. The origin of the receptors is a person between 25 and 79 years old with non-small cell lung cancer.

The sample holds a few counts of this clone. An end of the junction does not agree with germline; a read error may underlie this. This chain links TRBV7-7 with TRBJ2-7, with 10 bases matching TRBD1. This CDR3 is built from 13 residues. Germline V CDR1 and CDR2: SSHAT, FNYEAQ (reference sequence). In DNA form, the CDR3 reads TGTGCTAGCAGCACCAGACAGGGGGCCGAGCAGTACTTC. This sequence encodes CASSTRQGAEQYF.

The V call is TRBV11-3, the J call TRBJ2-5; D possibly corresponds to TRBD1 (8 bases). The CDR3 extends over 17 amino acids. V shed 5 bases and J shed 0 bases, with 19 bases lying between them. Germline CDR1 reads SGHNT; CDR2 reads YENEEA. The CDR3, as DNA: TGTGCCAGCAGCGCCGGACAGCGGGACAGGTACCAAGAGACCCAGTACTTC. It codes for CASSAGQRDRYQETQYF. Together with reference TRBV11-3 and TRBJ2-5, the CDR3 gives the full variable domain: EAGVVQSPRYKIIEKKQPVAFWCNPISGHNTLYWYLQNLGQGPELLIRYENEEAVDDSQLPKDRFSAERLKGVDSTLKIQPAELGDSAVYLCASSAGQRDRYQETQYFGPGTRLLVL.

The chain has TRBV30 and TRBJ1-2; D is possibly TRBD1 (5 bases). The V gene lost 7 bases and the J gene lost 3 bases, with 9 bases spanning the gap. Per germline, CDR1 GTSNPN and CDR2 SVGIG (reference sequence). CDR3 length: 11 residues. CDR3 nucleotide sequence: TGTGCCTCAAAAGGGGACTATGGCTACACCTTC. Translating it yields CASKGDYGYTF.

The V gene is TRBV7-9, the J gene TRBJ2-3; D perhaps matches TRBD2 (6 bases). Trimming cost V 3 bases and J 0 bases, with 10 bases left between them. CDR3 size: 15 residues. CDR1 is SEHNR and CDR2 is FQNEAQ in the germline V gene (reference sequence). CDR3 in amino acids: CASSLGRGSTDTQYF. CDR3 nucleotide sequence: TGTGCCAGCAGCTTGGGGCGGGGTAGCACAGATACGCAGTATTTT.

This sequence joins TRBV13 and TRBJ2-2; 7 bases align to TRBD1. The ends lost 6 bases at V and 6 bases at J; junction bases unmatched: 1. This CDR3 comprises 12 residues. Germline V gene data show CDR1 as PRHDT and CDR2 as FYEKMQ (reference sequence). CDR3 protein: CASSRGPGELFF. CDR3 nucleotide sequence: TGTGCCAGCAGTAGGGGGCCCGGGGAGCTGTTTTTT.

The CDR3 DNA sequence: TGCGCCAGCAGCTTGTTAGGGGAACTAGATGGCTACACCTTC. Translation: CASSLLGELDGYTF. V gene TRBV5-1 combines with J gene TRBJ1-2, with a tentative D call TRBD1 (5 bases). V lost 1 base and J lost 6, with 13 bases in between. This CDR3 has 14 amino acids. Germline values: CDR1 SGHRS, CDR2 YFSETQ.

V and J are TRBV24-1 and TRBJ1-2; maybe TRBD1 (5 bases). The CDR3 consists of 15 residues. CDR1 is KGHDR and CDR2 is SFDVKD in the germline V gene. V lost 1 base and J 8 bases, leaving 16 bases between the germline ends. The CDR3, as DNA: TGTGCCACCAGTGATTTCCCCCGGGGCGGAGAGGGCTACACCTTC. Translated: CATSDFPRGGEGYTF.